Listed below are T cell receptor beta chains from one sample, sequenced in a study of blood T cell repertoires in COVID-19. Data came from immunoSEQ multiplex PCR; TCRdb stores just in-frame clones and leaves some out. The repertoire has around 330,000 clones, about nine tenths of them found once; the top ten carry approximately 5.2%. The material sequenced was PBMCs or T cells enriched from blood (not recorded which). The receptors stem from a man between 60 and 70 years old who had recovered from COVID-19. The CDR3 runs from the conserved cysteine through the conserved F or W. The order of the fields is J gene, D gene, clone size, V gene, CDR3 protein, CDR3 DNA. A D gene is named only where the DNA matches it firmly. A row's size may be missing; if present it is once, few, many or a size class.

j_call: TRBJ1-2; d_call: TRBD1; clone_size: .; v_call: TRBV7-2; cdr3_aa: CASSLAPRGQNGYTF; cdr3_nt: TGTGCCAGCAGCTTAGCTCCCAGGGGGCAAAATGGCTACACCTTC
j_call: TRBJ2-7; d_call: .; clone_size: .; v_call: TRBV27; cdr3_aa: CASSQTYSSYEQYF; cdr3_nt: TGTGCCAGCAGTCAAACCTACAGCTCCTACGAGCAGTACTTC
j_call: TRBJ1-4; d_call: .; clone_size: .; v_call: TRBV4-3; cdr3_aa: CASSQVAFNEKLFF; cdr3_nt: TGCGCCAGCAGCCAAGTAGCCTTTAATGAAAAACTGTTTTTT
j_call: TRBJ1-1; d_call: TRBD1; clone_size: .; v_call: TRBV18; cdr3_aa: CASSLTGTGSIGMNTEAFF; cdr3_nt: TGTGCCAGCTCACTCACCGGGACAGGGTCGATCGGGATGAACACTGAAGCTTTCTTT
j_call: TRBJ2-7; d_call: .; clone_size: once; v_call: TRBV5-1; cdr3_aa: CASSLRSGTYEQYF; cdr3_nt: TGCGCCAGCAGCTTGCGGAGCGGTACCTACGAGCAGTACTTC
j_call: TRBJ2-3; d_call: .; clone_size: once; v_call: TRBV7-3; cdr3_aa: CASSSRAGTVISTDTQYF; cdr3_nt: TGTGCCAGCAGCTCCCGCGCCGGGACTGTAATTAGCACAGATACGCAGTATTTT
j_call: TRBJ2-3; d_call: .; clone_size: .; v_call: TRBV18; cdr3_aa: CASSGGRDTQYF; cdr3_nt: TGTGCCAGCTCAGGAGGGAGAGATACGCAGTATTTT
j_call: TRBJ2-2; d_call: .; clone_size: .; v_call: TRBV27; cdr3_aa: CASSHAGFPNTGELFF; cdr3_nt: TGTGCCAGCAGCCACGCAGGATTTCCGAACACCGGGGAGCTGTTTTTT
j_call: TRBJ2-2; d_call: .; clone_size: .; v_call: TRBV6-4; cdr3_aa: CASSDRGTGELFF; cdr3_nt: TGTGCCAGCAGTGACAGGGGGACCGGGGAGCTGTTTTTT
j_call: TRBJ2-3; d_call: .; clone_size: .; v_call: TRBV7-8; cdr3_aa: CASSPPGMGTDTQYF; cdr3_nt: TGTGCCAGCAGCCCCCCGGGGATGGGAACAGATACGCAGTATTTT
j_call: TRBJ2-1; d_call: .; clone_size: .; v_call: TRBV19; cdr3_aa: CASSRVYNEQFF; cdr3_nt: TGTGCCAGTAGCCGGGTATACAATGAGCAGTTCTTC
j_call: TRBJ2-7; d_call: TRBD2; clone_size: .; v_call: TRBV7-6; cdr3_aa: CASSLGFAGDGYEQYF; cdr3_nt: TGTGCCAGCAGCTTAGGCTTTGCGGGAGATGGCTACGAGCAGTACTTC
j_call: TRBJ1-3; d_call: .; clone_size: .; v_call: TRBV5-4; cdr3_aa: CASSLGGAGTGNTIYF; cdr3_nt: TGTGCCAGCAGCTTGGGGGGCGCAGGAACTGGAAACACCATATATTTT
j_call: TRBJ1-1; d_call: .; clone_size: .; v_call: TRBV6-2/TRBV6-3; cdr3_aa: CASSSAGQYTEAFF; cdr3_nt: TGTGCCAGCAGCTCAGCAGGACAGTACACTGAAGCTTTCTTT
j_call: TRBJ2-3; d_call: .; clone_size: once; v_call: TRBV2; cdr3_aa: CASRSQRARSDTQYF; cdr3_nt: TGTGCCAGCAGGAGCCAGCGGGCTCGGTCAGATACGCAGTATTTT
j_call: TRBJ2-7; d_call: TRBD1; clone_size: .; v_call: TRBV10-3; cdr3_aa: CAIRQDRGYEQYF; cdr3_nt: TGTGCCATCAGGCAGGACAGGGGCTACGAGCAGTACTTC
j_call: TRBJ1-1; d_call: .; clone_size: .; v_call: TRBV7-9; cdr3_aa: CASSLGGVTEAFF; cdr3_nt: TGTGCCAGCAGCTTAGGCGGGGTCACTGAAGCTTTCTTT
j_call: TRBJ2-5; d_call: TRBD2; clone_size: .; v_call: TRBV7-2; cdr3_aa: CASSRSRLAGETQYF; cdr3_nt: TGTGCCAGCAGCCGTTCTAGACTAGCGGGAGAGACCCAGTACTTC
j_call: TRBJ2-3; d_call: TRBD2; clone_size: .; v_call: TRBV9; cdr3_aa: CASRPPGLGSDTQYF; cdr3_nt: TGTGCCAGCAGGCCCCCGGGACTAGGTTCAGATACGCAGTATTTT
j_call: TRBJ1-3; d_call: TRBD1; clone_size: .; v_call: TRBV19; cdr3_aa: CASSIRDRFPGNTIYF; cdr3_nt: TGTGCCAGTAGTATCCGGGACAGGTTCCCTGGAAACACCATATATTTT
j_call: TRBJ2-5; d_call: TRBD1; clone_size: .; v_call: TRBV30; cdr3_aa: CAWSDTGVEETQYF; cdr3_nt: TGTGCCTGGAGTGACACAGGGGTTGAAGAGACCCAGTACTTC
j_call: TRBJ2-2; d_call: .; clone_size: .; v_call: TRBV7-3; cdr3_aa: CASSLTRGHTGELFF; cdr3_nt: TGTGCCAGCAGCTTAACGCGAGGGCACACCGGGGAGCTGTTTTTT
j_call: TRBJ2-1; d_call: TRBD2; clone_size: .; v_call: TRBV30; cdr3_aa: CAWSAGGRAAEQFF; cdr3_nt: TGTGCCTGGAGTGCTGGCGGGAGGGCCGCTGAGCAGTTCTTC
j_call: TRBJ1-4; d_call: TRBD1; clone_size: .; v_call: TRBV29-1; cdr3_aa: CSVEVTTGQGLFF; cdr3_nt: TGCAGCGTTGAAGTAACGACGGGACAGGGCCTGTTTTTT
j_call: TRBJ1-2; d_call: .; clone_size: .; v_call: TRBV7-9; cdr3_aa: CASSHPTTDYGYTF; cdr3_nt: TGTGCCAGCAGCCACCCGACAACCGACTATGGCTACACCTTC
j_call: TRBJ1-1; d_call: .; clone_size: .; v_call: TRBV12-3/TRBV12-4; cdr3_aa: CASSLRGPTEAFF; cdr3_nt: TGTGCCAGCAGTTTAAGAGGTCCCACTGAAGCTTTCTTT
j_call: TRBJ1-6; d_call: .; clone_size: .; v_call: TRBV7-9; cdr3_aa: CASSLGAGGNSPLHF; cdr3_nt: TGTGCCAGCAGCTTAGGGGCAGGTGGAAATTCACCCCTCCACTTT
j_call: TRBJ2-7; d_call: .; clone_size: .; v_call: TRBV15; cdr3_aa: CATSSGVVSYEQYF; cdr3_nt: TGTGCCACCAGCAGCGGGGTGGTTTCCTACGAGCAGTACTTC
j_call: TRBJ2-7; d_call: TRBD2; clone_size: once; v_call: TRBV19; cdr3_aa: CASTDKPSGQSSYEQYF; cdr3_nt: TGTGCCAGTACCGACAAACCTAGCGGCCAAAGCTCCTACGAGCAGTACTTC
j_call: TRBJ1-4; d_call: .; clone_size: .; v_call: TRBV7-9; cdr3_aa: CASSWGVEKLFF; cdr3_nt: TGTGCCAGCAGTTGGGGAGTTGAAAAACTGTTTTTT
j_call: TRBJ2-7; d_call: .; clone_size: .; v_call: TRBV27; cdr3_aa: CASSSTFPSYEQYF; cdr3_nt: TGTGCCAGCAGTTCCACTTTCCCATCCTACGAGCAGTACTTC
j_call: TRBJ2-3; d_call: .; clone_size: .; v_call: TRBV29-1; cdr3_aa: CSVTQRDWAADTQYF; cdr3_nt: TGCAGCGTTACACAGAGGGACTGGGCGGCAGATACGCAGTATTTT
j_call: TRBJ1-5; d_call: .; clone_size: .; v_call: TRBV5-1; cdr3_aa: CASSMTGDSNQPQHF; cdr3_nt: TGCGCCAGCAGCATGACAGGTGATAGCAATCAGCCCCAGCATTTT
j_call: TRBJ1-4; d_call: TRBD1; clone_size: .; v_call: TRBV3-1/TRBV3-2; cdr3_aa: CASSHSRDRAFVEKLFF; cdr3_nt: TGTGCCAGCAGCCACTCTCGGGACAGGGCCTTTGTCGAAAAACTGTTTTTT
j_call: TRBJ1-4; d_call: TRBD1; clone_size: few; v_call: TRBV28; cdr3_aa: CASSPGGTGDEKLFF; cdr3_nt: TGTGCCAGCAGTCCCGGCGGGACAGGGGATGAAAAACTGTTTTTT
j_call: TRBJ1-1; d_call: .; clone_size: few; v_call: TRBV5-1; cdr3_aa: CASSLERHLNTEAFF; cdr3_nt: TGCGCCAGCAGCTTGGAGCGCCACCTGAACACTGAAGCTTTCTTT
j_call: TRBJ1-5; d_call: .; clone_size: .; v_call: TRBV6-5; cdr3_aa: CASSRDGDSNQPQHF; cdr3_nt: TGTGCCAGCAGTCGTGACGGGGATAGCAATCAGCCCCAGCATTTT
j_call: TRBJ2-7; d_call: TRBD2; clone_size: .; v_call: TRBV4-2; cdr3_aa: CASSQATSGRFYEQYF; cdr3_nt: TGTGCCAGCAGCCAAGCAACTAGCGGGAGGTTCTACGAGCAGTACTTC
j_call: TRBJ1-6; d_call: TRBD1; clone_size: .; v_call: TRBV18; cdr3_aa: CASSPRTGWDSPLHF; cdr3_nt: TGTGCCAGCTCACCAAGGACAGGGTGGGATTCACCCCTCCACTTT
j_call: TRBJ2-7; d_call: .; clone_size: .; v_call: TRBV6-2/TRBV6-3; cdr3_aa: CASSSTRTEQYF; cdr3_nt: TGTGCCAGCAGTTCCACTAGGACCGAGCAGTACTTC
j_call: TRBJ1-2; d_call: .; clone_size: .; v_call: TRBV6-4; cdr3_aa: CASKEQDNHNYGYTF; cdr3_nt: TGTGCCAGCAAAGAACAGGACAACCATAACTATGGCTACACCTTC
j_call: TRBJ2-7; d_call: TRBD2; clone_size: .; v_call: TRBV5-1; cdr3_aa: CASSLGGGSSYEQYF; cdr3_nt: TGCGCCAGCAGCTTGGGAGGCGGGAGCTCCTACGAGCAGTACTTC
j_call: TRBJ1-3; d_call: TRBD1; clone_size: .; v_call: TRBV6-5; cdr3_aa: CASSPDRGSGNTIYF; cdr3_nt: TGTGCCAGCAGTCCGGACAGGGGCTCTGGAAACACCATATATTTT
j_call: TRBJ2-3; d_call: TRBD1; clone_size: .; v_call: TRBV5-1; cdr3_aa: CASSGQGVDTQYF; cdr3_nt: TGCGCCAGCAGTGGACAGGGGGTTGATACGCAGTATTTT
j_call: TRBJ2-5; d_call: TRBD1; clone_size: .; v_call: TRBV27; cdr3_aa: CASSRGVPGTGEETQYF; cdr3_nt: TGTGCCAGCTCCAGGGGGGTTCCCGGGACAGGGGAAGAGACCCAGTACTTC
j_call: TRBJ2-7; d_call: .; clone_size: once; v_call: TRBV5-1; cdr3_aa: CASSQEPGLYEQYF; cdr3_nt: TGCGCCAGCAGCCAAGAACCGGGACTCTACGAGCAGTACTTC
j_call: TRBJ1-5; d_call: .; clone_size: .; v_call: TRBV12-3/TRBV12-4; cdr3_aa: CASSLRGGEPQHF; cdr3_nt: TGTGCCAGCTCCTTACGGGGGGGAGAGCCCCAGCATTTT
j_call: TRBJ2-7; d_call: .; clone_size: .; v_call: TRBV6-2/TRBV6-3; cdr3_aa: CASSRNWETYEQYF; cdr3_nt: TGTGCCAGCAGTCGCAATTGGGAGACCTACGAGCAGTACTTC
j_call: TRBJ2-7; d_call: TRBD1; clone_size: .; v_call: TRBV19; cdr3_aa: CASSPNRGEQYF; cdr3_nt: TGTGCCAGTAGTCCAAACAGGGGCGAGCAGTACTTC
j_call: TRBJ1-1; d_call: .; clone_size: once; v_call: TRBV5-4; cdr3_aa: CASSTGPERDTEAFF; cdr3_nt: TGTGCCAGCAGCACCGGACCAGAGAGGGACACTGAAGCTTTCTTT
j_call: TRBJ2-1; d_call: TRBD2; clone_size: .; v_call: TRBV24-1; cdr3_aa: CATSSPEREAYNEQFF; cdr3_nt: TGTGCCACCAGTTCGCCAGAGCGGGAGGCCTACAATGAGCAGTTCTTC
j_call: TRBJ2-3; d_call: TRBD2; clone_size: .; v_call: TRBV19; cdr3_aa: CASRMTGGTDTQYF; cdr3_nt: TGTGCCAGTAGGATGACGGGAGGGACAGATACGCAGTATTTT
j_call: TRBJ1-6; d_call: .; clone_size: .; v_call: TRBV9; cdr3_aa: CASGQTNSPLHF; cdr3_nt: TGTGCCAGCGGACAGACCAATTCACCCCTCCACTTT
j_call: TRBJ2-3; d_call: TRBD2; clone_size: .; v_call: TRBV5-1; cdr3_aa: CASSFTGTTTDTQYF; cdr3_nt: TGCGCCAGCAGCTTTACCGGGACTACCACAGATACGCAGTATTTT
j_call: TRBJ2-5; d_call: .; clone_size: .; v_call: TRBV30; cdr3_aa: CAWGPLGETQYF; cdr3_nt: TGTGCCTGGGGGCCCCTGGGCGAGACCCAGTACTTC
j_call: TRBJ1-1; d_call: TRBD1; clone_size: .; v_call: TRBV5-1; cdr3_aa: CASSLDRGAEAFF; cdr3_nt: TGCGCCAGCAGCTTGGACAGGGGCGCTGAAGCTTTCTTT
j_call: TRBJ2-1; d_call: TRBD2; clone_size: .; v_call: TRBV5-1; cdr3_aa: CASSAPGGPEQFF; cdr3_nt: TGCGCCAGCAGCGCCCCGGGGGGGCCTGAGCAGTTCTTC
j_call: TRBJ2-7; d_call: .; clone_size: .; v_call: TRBV9; cdr3_aa: CASSVGWAYYEQYF; cdr3_nt: TGTGCCAGCAGCGTAGGTTGGGCCTACTACGAGCAGTACTTC
j_call: TRBJ2-7; d_call: TRBD2; clone_size: .; v_call: TRBV5-4; cdr3_aa: CASSLGTSLSSYEQYF; cdr3_nt: TGTGCCAGCAGCTTGGGGACTAGCCTAAGCTCCTACGAGCAGTACTTC